This T cell receptor (beta chain) is drawn from a study of T cell responses to AZD1222 COVID-19 vaccine. The protocol was immunoSEQ multiplex PCR, while the TCRdb copy is restricted to in-frame clones and leaves out a portion. The sample lists under 150,000 clones, 82% occurring once. This clone was counted only a few times. Trimming cost V 3 bases and J 3 bases, with 8 bases left between them. Per germline, CDR1 MGHDK and CDR2 SYGVNS. The CDR3 covers 13 residues. The sequence was obtained from an adult in good health. The rearrangement links TRBV25-1 to TRBJ2-5; perhaps TRBD2 as D (6 bases). The starting material was peripheral blood, obtained on day 0 of MenACWY control vaccination. Written as DNA, the CDR3 is TGTGCCAGCAGTGATTGGAGGGAAGAGACCCAGTACTTC. This codes for CASSDWREETQYF.